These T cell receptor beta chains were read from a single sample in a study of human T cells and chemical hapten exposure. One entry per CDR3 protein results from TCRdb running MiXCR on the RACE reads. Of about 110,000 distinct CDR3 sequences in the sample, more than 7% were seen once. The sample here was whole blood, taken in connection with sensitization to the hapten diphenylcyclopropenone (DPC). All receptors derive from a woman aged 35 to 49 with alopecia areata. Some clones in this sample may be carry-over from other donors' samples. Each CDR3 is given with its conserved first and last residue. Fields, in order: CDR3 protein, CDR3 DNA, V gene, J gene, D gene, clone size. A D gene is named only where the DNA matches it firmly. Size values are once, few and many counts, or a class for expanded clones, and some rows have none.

cdr3_aa: CASSTPGKSYEQYF; cdr3_nt: TGTGCCAGCAGTACTCCCGGGAAGTCCTACGAGCAGTACTTC; v_call: TRBV28; j_call: TRBJ2-7; d_call: NA; clone_size: NA
cdr3_aa: CATSDPGPQETQYF; cdr3_nt: TGTGCCACCAGTGACCCCGGCCCCCAAGAGACCCAGTACTTC; v_call: TRBV24-1; j_call: TRBJ2-5; d_call: NA; clone_size: many
cdr3_aa: CASSGKSGRRTDTQYF; cdr3_nt: TGTGCCAGCAGTGGAAAGTCCGGGCGGCGCACAGATACGCAGTATTTT; v_call: TRBV2; j_call: TRBJ2-3; d_call: NA; clone_size: many
cdr3_aa: CSAFDRVFPYEQYF; cdr3_nt: TGCAGCGCCTTCGACAGGGTTTTTCCCTACGAGCAGTACTTC; v_call: TRBV29-1; j_call: TRBJ2-7; d_call: TRBD1; clone_size: many
cdr3_aa: CASSPRTSGSGELFF; cdr3_nt: TGTGCCAGCTCACCAAGGACTAGCGGGTCCGGGGAGCTGTTTTTT; v_call: TRBV18; j_call: TRBJ2-2; d_call: TRBD2; clone_size: NA
cdr3_aa: CSVEGQGFTEAFF; cdr3_nt: TGCAGCGTTGAGGGACAGGGATTCACTGAAGCTTTCTTT; v_call: TRBV29-1; j_call: TRBJ1-1; d_call: TRBD1; clone_size: many
cdr3_aa: CASQSGGSHNEQFF; cdr3_nt: TGTGCCAGCCAAAGCGGGGGTAGCCACAATGAGCAGTTCTTC; v_call: TRBV7-3; j_call: TRBJ2-1; d_call: TRBD2; clone_size: many
cdr3_aa: CSVRDRGDTGELFF; cdr3_nt: TGCAGCGTCCGTGACAGGGGAGACACCGGGGAGCTGTTTTTT; v_call: TRBV29-1; j_call: TRBJ2-2; d_call: TRBD1; clone_size: many
cdr3_aa: CASSLVGQASAYGYTF; cdr3_nt: TGTGCCAGCAGCTTAGTGGGACAGGCCTCCGCCTATGGCTACACCTTC; v_call: TRBV7-2; j_call: TRBJ1-2; d_call: TRBD1; clone_size: few
cdr3_aa: CASSQDLGGRGTDTQYF; cdr3_nt: TGTGCCAGCAGCCAAGACCTAGGGGGCAGGGGCACAGATACGCAGTATTTT; v_call: TRBV14; j_call: TRBJ2-3; d_call: TRBD1; clone_size: NA
cdr3_aa: CASSYQRGPHLF; cdr3_nt: TGTGCCAGCAGCTACCAACGGGGGCCTCATCTTTTT; v_call: TRBV13; j_call: TRBJ2-3; d_call: NA; clone_size: many
cdr3_aa: CASSLDGGGARNTEAFF; cdr3_nt: TGCGCCAGCAGCTTGGATGGAGGGGGCGCGAGGAACACTGAAGCTTTCTTT; v_call: TRBV5-1; j_call: TRBJ1-1; d_call: TRBD1; clone_size: many
cdr3_aa: CASSDYTTFDTQYF; cdr3_nt: TGTGCCAGCAGTGACTACACCACCTTCGATACGCAGTATTTT; v_call: TRBV6-1; j_call: TRBJ2-3; d_call: NA; clone_size: many
cdr3_aa: CTSSRQGGNSPLHF; cdr3_nt: TGTACCAGCAGTCGACAGGGAGGTAATTCACCCCTCCACTTT; v_call: TRBV12-3/TRBV12-4; j_call: TRBJ1-6; d_call: TRBD1; clone_size: NA
cdr3_aa: CASSLRQGTDTQYF; cdr3_nt: TGTGCCAGCAGCCTCCGACAGGGCACAGATACGCAGTATTTT; v_call: TRBV28; j_call: TRBJ2-3; d_call: NA; clone_size: NA
cdr3_aa: CASTLRASEDTQYF; cdr3_nt: TGTGCCAGCACTCTACGGGCCTCAGAGGATACGCAGTATTTT; v_call: TRBV6-2/TRBV6-3; j_call: TRBJ2-3; d_call: NA; clone_size: NA
cdr3_aa: CASGIGGGAKYEQYF; cdr3_nt: TGTGCCAGCGGGATAGGGGGGGGCGCTAAGTACGAGCAGTACTTC; v_call: TRBV25-1; j_call: TRBJ2-7; d_call: NA; clone_size: NA
cdr3_aa: CASSPTANYGYTF; cdr3_nt: TGTGCCAGCTCACCGACAGCTAACTATGGCTACACCTTC; v_call: TRBV18; j_call: TRBJ1-2; d_call: NA; clone_size: many
cdr3_aa: CASSTIVDTQYF; cdr3_nt: TGTGCCAGCAGCACCATAGTGGATACGCAGTATTTT; v_call: TRBV7-8; j_call: TRBJ2-3; d_call: NA; clone_size: few
cdr3_aa: CASRPAASPPNSPLHF; cdr3_nt: TGTGCCAGCAGGCCGGCCGCCTCGCCCCCTAATTCACCCCTCCACTTT; v_call: TRBV28; j_call: TRBJ1-6; d_call: NA; clone_size: NA
cdr3_aa: CASSQALGYGYTF; cdr3_nt: TGTGCCAGCAGCCAAGCACTCGGCTATGGCTACACCTTC; v_call: TRBV3-1; j_call: TRBJ1-2; d_call: NA; clone_size: NA
cdr3_aa: CASSPPDSSYNEQFF; cdr3_nt: TGTGCCAGCAGCCCGCCCGATAGCTCCTACAATGAGCAGTTCTTC; v_call: TRBV7-8; j_call: TRBJ2-1; d_call: NA; clone_size: many
cdr3_aa: CASSLGVHEQYF; cdr3_nt: TGTGCCAGCAGCCTGGGAGTCCACGAGCAGTACTTC; v_call: TRBV11-2; j_call: TRBJ2-7; d_call: NA; clone_size: NA
cdr3_aa: CASSLGRGDEQFF; cdr3_nt: TGTGCCAGCAGCTTAGGCAGGGGGGACGAGCAGTTCTTC; v_call: TRBV7-9; j_call: TRBJ2-1; d_call: NA; clone_size: few
cdr3_aa: CASRQTGNTGELFF; cdr3_nt: TGTGCCAGCAGACAGACGGGGAACACCGGGGAGCTGTTTTTT; v_call: TRBV28; j_call: TRBJ2-2; d_call: NA; clone_size: few
cdr3_aa: CASSLDRPNTGELFF; cdr3_nt: TGCGCCAGCAGCTTGGACAGACCGAACACCGGGGAGCTGTTTTTT; v_call: TRBV5-1; j_call: TRBJ2-2; d_call: NA; clone_size: few
cdr3_aa: CASSLGAGLGTEAFF; cdr3_nt: TGCGCCAGCAGCTTGGGGGCAGGTCTTGGAACTGAAGCTTTCTTT; v_call: TRBV5-1; j_call: TRBJ1-1; d_call: NA; clone_size: many
cdr3_aa: CASSLTELATNEKLFF; cdr3_nt: TGTGCCAGCTCCCTGACAGAACTGGCAACTAATGAAAAACTGTTTTTT; v_call: TRBV18; j_call: TRBJ1-4; d_call: NA; clone_size: NA
cdr3_aa: CSAKTAGGTYEQYF; cdr3_nt: TGCAGTGCAAAGACAGCGGGGGGAACCTACGAGCAGTACTTC; v_call: TRBV20-1; j_call: TRBJ2-7; d_call: TRBD2; clone_size: many
cdr3_aa: CASSPTSPGLAGDNSYNEQFF; cdr3_nt: TGTGCCAGCAGCCCTACTAGCCCCGGACTAGCGGGGGATAACTCCTACAATGAGCAGTTCTTC; v_call: TRBV7-9; j_call: TRBJ2-1; d_call: TRBD2; clone_size: many
cdr3_aa: CASSSYSGGMDTQYF; cdr3_nt: TGTGCCAGCAGCTCCTACAGCGGTGGCATGGATACGCAGTATTTT; v_call: TRBV7-3; j_call: TRBJ2-3; d_call: NA; clone_size: few
cdr3_aa: CASSPRRMDPARTQYF; cdr3_nt: TGTGCCAGCAGCCCCAGGCGTATGGACCCAGCACGGACCCAGTACTTC; v_call: TRBV4-2; j_call: TRBJ2-5; d_call: NA; clone_size: few
cdr3_aa: CSASPGRLNGELFF; cdr3_nt: TGCAGTGCTTCTCCAGGCAGGCTGAACGGGGAGCTGTTTTTT; v_call: TRBV20-1; j_call: TRBJ2-2; d_call: NA; clone_size: many
cdr3_aa: CSASTGRSYNSPLHF; cdr3_nt: TGCAGTGCTTCAACAGGGAGGTCCTATAATTCACCCCTCCACTTT; v_call: TRBV20-1; j_call: TRBJ1-6; d_call: NA; clone_size: few
cdr3_aa: CASSSRGLAGAETQYF; cdr3_nt: TGCGCCAGCAGCTCCCGGGGACTAGCGGGGGCAGAGACCCAGTACTTC; v_call: TRBV4-1; j_call: TRBJ2-5; d_call: TRBD2; clone_size: few
cdr3_aa: CASSREGGTAGYGYTF; cdr3_nt: TGCGCCAGCAGCCGGGAAGGAGGAACAGCAGGGTATGGCTACACCTTC; v_call: TRBV4-1; j_call: TRBJ1-2; d_call: NA; clone_size: NA
cdr3_aa: CASSYFQNPQETQYF; cdr3_nt: TGTGCCAGCAGTTACTTCCAGAACCCCCAAGAGACCCAGTACTTC; v_call: TRBV6-2/TRBV6-3; j_call: TRBJ2-5; d_call: NA; clone_size: many
cdr3_aa: CASSQAATYNYGYTF; cdr3_nt: TGCGCCAGCAGCCAAGCGGCGACCTATAACTATGGCTACACCTTC; v_call: TRBV4-1; j_call: TRBJ1-2; d_call: NA; clone_size: NA
cdr3_aa: CASRYGGGNQPQHF; cdr3_nt: TGTGCCAGCAGGTACGGGGGTGGCAATCAGCCCCAGCATTTT; v_call: TRBV6-1; j_call: TRBJ1-5; d_call: NA; clone_size: NA
cdr3_aa: CASSLAGASTDTQYF; cdr3_nt: TGCGCCAGCAGCTTAGCGGGGGCTAGCACAGATACGCAGTATTTT; v_call: TRBV10-2; j_call: TRBJ2-3; d_call: TRBD2; clone_size: many
cdr3_aa: CSAMTEVAFF; cdr3_nt: TGCAGCGCCATGACCGAGGTAGCTTTCTTT; v_call: TRBV29-1; j_call: TRBJ1-1; d_call: NA; clone_size: many
cdr3_aa: CASSTTLYEQYF; cdr3_nt: TGTGCCAGCAGTACGACCCTCTACGAGCAGTACTTC; v_call: TRBV6-2/TRBV6-3; j_call: TRBJ2-7; d_call: NA; clone_size: many
cdr3_aa: CASSVTVGDTEAFF; cdr3_nt: TGTGCCAGCAGCGTAACAGTGGGTGACACTGAAGCTTTCTTT; v_call: TRBV2; j_call: TRBJ1-1; d_call: NA; clone_size: many
cdr3_aa: CASSLARTGQTHSYNSPLHF; cdr3_nt: TGTGCCAGCAGCTTAGCGCGGACCGGCCAAACCCACTCCTATAATTCACCCCTCCACTTT; v_call: TRBV7-3; j_call: TRBJ1-6; d_call: NA; clone_size: many
cdr3_aa: CASSHRARGEQFF; cdr3_nt: TGCGCCAGCAGCCATCGAGCGCGGGGGGAGCAGTTCTTC; v_call: TRBV4-3; j_call: TRBJ2-1; d_call: TRBD2; clone_size: NA
cdr3_aa: CASSIDRGLLDTQYF; cdr3_nt: TGTGCCAGCAGCATTGACAGGGGGCTTTTAGATACGCAGTATTTT; v_call: TRBV7-8; j_call: TRBJ2-3; d_call: TRBD1; clone_size: many
cdr3_aa: CASRQGDNEKLFF; cdr3_nt: TGTGCCAGCAGACAGGGGGATAATGAAAAACTGTTTTTT; v_call: TRBV6-5; j_call: TRBJ1-4; d_call: TRBD1; clone_size: NA
cdr3_aa: CASSLAMGAEAFF; cdr3_nt: TGTGCCAGCAGCTTAGCGATGGGGGCTGAAGCTTTCTTT; v_call: TRBV11-2; j_call: TRBJ1-1; d_call: NA; clone_size: few
cdr3_aa: CASRGKVTYEQYF; cdr3_nt: TGTGCCAGTAGGGGTAAGGTTACCTACGAGCAGTACTTC; v_call: TRBV19; j_call: TRBJ2-7; d_call: NA; clone_size: few
cdr3_aa: CSARRSEQGEAFF; cdr3_nt: TGCAGCGCCAGGAGGTCCGAGCAGGGTGAAGCTTTCTTT; v_call: TRBV29-1; j_call: TRBJ1-1; d_call: NA; clone_size: few
cdr3_aa: CASSQDSGAPYEQYF; cdr3_nt: TGCGCCAGCAGCCAAGATTCAGGGGCCCCCTACGAGCAGTACTTC; v_call: TRBV4-3; j_call: TRBJ2-7; d_call: NA; clone_size: many
cdr3_aa: CASSFSGEREQYF; cdr3_nt: TGTGCCAGCAGCTTTAGCGGGGAACGCGAGCAGTACTTC; v_call: TRBV7-8; j_call: TRBJ2-7; d_call: TRBD2; clone_size: many
cdr3_aa: CASSKYRDTQYF; cdr3_nt: TGTGCCAGCAGCAAATATCGGGATACGCAGTATTTT; v_call: TRBV7-2; j_call: TRBJ2-3; d_call: NA; clone_size: few
cdr3_aa: CASSYPRDGLDSLIQYF; cdr3_nt: TGTGCCAGCAGTTACCCCCGGGACGGACTGGACTCCCTTATTCAGTACTTC; v_call: TRBV6-6; j_call: TRBJ2-4; d_call: NA; clone_size: NA